This TCR beta chain was retrieved from a study of blood T cell repertoires in COVID-19. The wider study: Acute and convalescent COVID-19 samples came from the United States, Italy and Spain. PBMCs, B-cell-depleted T cells, or T cells were the source of the cDNA or gDNA that made up the material.

This table comes from immunoSEQ multiplex PCR, and its TCRdb copy is limited to in-frame clones, with some not included. In the table there are hundreds of thousands of clones, around 90% of which are singletons. The CDR3 has 13 residues. Germline V gene data show CDR1 as SGHRS and CDR2 as YFSETQ. With V trimmed by 0 bases and J by 6 bases, 1 base remained unmatched. This chain connects TRBV5-1 to TRBJ1-2; 8 bases align to TRBD1. Sequences were obtained from peripheral blood. The sequence derives from a middle-aged woman who had recovered from COVID-19. The CDR3 is CASSLAGGDGYTF. DNA for the CDR3: TGCGCCAGCAGCTTGGCAGGGGGCGATGGCTACACCTTC.